This TCR beta chain came from a study of neurological immune-mediated disorders. MiXCR was run by TCRdb on the 5' RACE reads, yielding one entry per CDR3 protein. The sample has about 55,000 distinct CDR3 sequences, roughly 3.5% seen once; the top ten hold around 1.5%. This clonotype showed up many times. V was pared by 3 bases and J by 7 bases, with 7 bases of the junction left unmatched. The CDR3 contains 14 residues. CDR1 SGHVS and CDR2 FQNEAQ come from the germline V gene. This clonotype was sampled from a man between 25 and 39 years old with multiple sclerosis. The chain has TRBV7-8 and TRBJ2-7, with 9 bases identical to TRBD1. The material sequenced was PBMCs. Written as DNA, the CDR3 is TGTGCCAGCAGCTTCCGGGACAGGGTGGGGGAGCAGTACTTC. Translation gives CASSFRDRVGEQYF.